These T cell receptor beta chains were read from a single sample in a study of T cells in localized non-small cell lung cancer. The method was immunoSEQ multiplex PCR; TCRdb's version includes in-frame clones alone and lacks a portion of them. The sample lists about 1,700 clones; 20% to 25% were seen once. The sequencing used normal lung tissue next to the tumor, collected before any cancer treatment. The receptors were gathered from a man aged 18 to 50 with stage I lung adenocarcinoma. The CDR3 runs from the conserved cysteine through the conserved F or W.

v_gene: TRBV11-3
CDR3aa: CASSSPRTETYNEQFF

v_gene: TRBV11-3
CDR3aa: CASSPRLGQGYEQYF

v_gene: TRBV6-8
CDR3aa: CASSMDGTNSEQYF

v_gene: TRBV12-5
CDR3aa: CASTQTGGRGQPQHF

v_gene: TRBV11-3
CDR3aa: CASSFSDSYTDTQYF

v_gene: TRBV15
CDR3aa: CATSGRTTGLPYTF

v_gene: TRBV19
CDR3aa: CASSRPGAFTGANVLTF

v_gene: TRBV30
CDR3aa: CAWSRGVLSGNTIYF

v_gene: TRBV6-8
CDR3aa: CASAPDRQETQYF

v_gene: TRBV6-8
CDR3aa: CASSYSGQIQETQYF

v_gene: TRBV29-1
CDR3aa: CSVVPGQFEAFF

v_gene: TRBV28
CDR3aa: CATGRDTNQPQHF

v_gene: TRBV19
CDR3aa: CASSIPYNEQFF

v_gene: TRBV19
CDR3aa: CAASRDNPYGYTF

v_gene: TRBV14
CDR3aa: CASSPGTANYGYTF